This T cell receptor beta chain was sequenced during a study of blood T cell repertoires in COVID-19. Study-wide background: Acute-phase and convalescent COVID-19 samples originated in the United States, Italy and Spain. T cells, B-cell-depleted T cells, or PBMCs supplied cDNA or gDNA.

Seattle's cohort entered during active infection and was followed longitudinally. Per the original data handling: Scientists estimated how many nucleated cells there were by amplifying reference gene primers. TCRdb's table, derived via immunoSEQ multiplex PCR, lists solely in-frame clones and lacks some. V and J calls and clone size are given by that table; D and trimming were obtained from the DNA. The sample consists of some 270,000 clones, 70% to 90% of them appearing once. The CDR3 totals 14 residues. Trimming removed 7 bases from V and 8 bases from J; junction bases left unmatched: 13. Germline loops: CDR1 MDHEN, CDR2 SYDVKM.

This clonotype originated in a human donor with COVID-19, enrolled during active disease. The donor label of this sample is uncertain. This sequence joins TRBV28 and TRBJ1-2, with 7 positions matching TRBD1. The specimen was peripheral blood. The CDR3 here is CASNPPWQGGGYTF. The DNA for the CDR3 is TGTGCCAGCAACCCCCCCTGGCAGGGGGGAGGCTACACCTTC.